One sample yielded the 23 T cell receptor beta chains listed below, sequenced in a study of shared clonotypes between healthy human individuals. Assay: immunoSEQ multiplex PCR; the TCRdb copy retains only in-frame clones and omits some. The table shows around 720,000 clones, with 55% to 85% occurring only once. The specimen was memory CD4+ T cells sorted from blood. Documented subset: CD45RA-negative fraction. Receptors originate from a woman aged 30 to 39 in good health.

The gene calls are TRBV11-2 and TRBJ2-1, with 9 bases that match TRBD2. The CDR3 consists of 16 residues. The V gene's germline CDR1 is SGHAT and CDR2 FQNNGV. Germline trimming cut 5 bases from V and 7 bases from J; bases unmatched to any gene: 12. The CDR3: CASSLSSGSGFNEQFF. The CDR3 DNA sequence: TGTGCCAGCAGCCTGAGTAGCGGGAGCGGTTTTAATGAGCAGTTCTTC.

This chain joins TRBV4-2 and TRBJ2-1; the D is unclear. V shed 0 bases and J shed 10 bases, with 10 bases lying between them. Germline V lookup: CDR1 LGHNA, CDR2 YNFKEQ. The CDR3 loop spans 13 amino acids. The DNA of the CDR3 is TGTGCCAGCAGCCAAGATAATCGAGTAGAGCAGTTCTTC. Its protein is CASSQDNRVEQFF.

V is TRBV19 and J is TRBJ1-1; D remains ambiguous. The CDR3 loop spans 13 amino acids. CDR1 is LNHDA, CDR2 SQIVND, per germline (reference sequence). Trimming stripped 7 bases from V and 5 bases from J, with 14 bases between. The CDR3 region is CASIGPFGTEAFF. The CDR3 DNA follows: TGTGCCAGTATTGGCCCTTTCGGAACTGAAGCTTTCTTT. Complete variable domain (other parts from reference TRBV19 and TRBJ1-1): DGGITQSPKYLFRKEGQNVTLSCEQNLNHDAMYWYRQDPGQGLRLIYYSQIVNDFQKGDIAEGYSVSREKKESFPLTVTSAQKNPTAFYLCASIGPFGTEAFFGQGTRLTVV.

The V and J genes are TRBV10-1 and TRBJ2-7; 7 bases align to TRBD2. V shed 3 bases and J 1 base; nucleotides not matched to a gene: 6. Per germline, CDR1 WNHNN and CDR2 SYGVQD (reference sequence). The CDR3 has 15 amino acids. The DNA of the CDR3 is TGCGCCAGCAGTGAAACGCGCGGGAGTTCCTACGAGCAGTACTTC. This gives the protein CASSETRGSSYEQYF.

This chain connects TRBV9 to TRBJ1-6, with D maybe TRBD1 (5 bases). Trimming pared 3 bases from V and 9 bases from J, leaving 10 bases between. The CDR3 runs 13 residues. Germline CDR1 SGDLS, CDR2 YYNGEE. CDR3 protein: CASSERQLSPLHF. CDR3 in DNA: TGTGCCAGCAGCGAACGACAGCTTTCACCCCTCCACTTT. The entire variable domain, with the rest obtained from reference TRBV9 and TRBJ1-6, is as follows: DSGVTQTPKHLITATGQRVTLRCSPRSGDLSVYWYQQSLDQGLQFLIQYYNGEERAKGNILERFSAQQFPDLHSELNLSSLELGDSALYFCASSERQLSPLHFGNGTRLTVT.

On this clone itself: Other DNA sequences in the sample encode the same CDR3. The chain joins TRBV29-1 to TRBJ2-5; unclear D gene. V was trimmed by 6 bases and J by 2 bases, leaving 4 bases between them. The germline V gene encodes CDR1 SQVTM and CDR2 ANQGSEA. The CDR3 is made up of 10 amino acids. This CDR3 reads CSVYQETQYF. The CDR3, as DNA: TGCAGCGTATATCAAGAGACCCAGTACTTC.

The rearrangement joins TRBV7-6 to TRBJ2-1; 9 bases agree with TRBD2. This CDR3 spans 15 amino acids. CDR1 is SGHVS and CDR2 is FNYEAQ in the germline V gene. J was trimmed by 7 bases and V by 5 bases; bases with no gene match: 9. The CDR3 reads CASSRVAGAVNEQFF. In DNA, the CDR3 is TGTGCCAGCAGCCGCGTAGCGGGAGCTGTGAATGAGCAGTTCTTC.

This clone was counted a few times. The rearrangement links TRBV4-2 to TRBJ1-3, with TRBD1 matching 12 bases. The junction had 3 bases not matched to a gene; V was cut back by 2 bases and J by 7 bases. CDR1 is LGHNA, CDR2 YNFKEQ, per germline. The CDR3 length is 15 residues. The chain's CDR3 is CASSQPGQGANTIYF. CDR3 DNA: TGTGCCAGCAGCCAACCGGGACAGGGGGCTAACACCATATATTTT.

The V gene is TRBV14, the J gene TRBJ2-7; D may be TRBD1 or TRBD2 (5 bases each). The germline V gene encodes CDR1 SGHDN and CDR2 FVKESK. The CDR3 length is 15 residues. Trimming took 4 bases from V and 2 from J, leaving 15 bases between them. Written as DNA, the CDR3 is TGTGCCAGCAGCCCCCCCCCGGGACGCCCCTACGAGCAGTACTTC. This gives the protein CASSPPPGRPYEQYF.

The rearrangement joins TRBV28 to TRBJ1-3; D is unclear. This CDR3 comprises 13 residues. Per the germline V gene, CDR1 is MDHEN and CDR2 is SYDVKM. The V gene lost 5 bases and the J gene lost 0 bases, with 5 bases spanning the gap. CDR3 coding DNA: TGTGCCAGCAGTGTATACTCTGGAAACACCATATATTTT. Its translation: CASSVYSGNTIYF.

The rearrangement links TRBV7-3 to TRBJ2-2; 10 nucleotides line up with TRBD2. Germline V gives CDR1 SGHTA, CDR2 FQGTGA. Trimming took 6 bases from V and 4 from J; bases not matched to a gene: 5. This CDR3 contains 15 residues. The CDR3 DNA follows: TGTGCCAGCAGGTTAGCGGGAGGTGCCACCGGGGAGCTGTTTTTT. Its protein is CASRLAGGATGELFF.

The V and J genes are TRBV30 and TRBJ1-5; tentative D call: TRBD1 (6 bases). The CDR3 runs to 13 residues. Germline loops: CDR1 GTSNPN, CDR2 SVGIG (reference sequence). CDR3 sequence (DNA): TGTGCTTATGCCGGGGGGGGCGATCAGCCCCAGCATTTT. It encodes CAYAGGGDQPQHF. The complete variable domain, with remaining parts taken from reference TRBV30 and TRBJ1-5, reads SQTIHQWPATLVQPVGSPLSLECTVEGTSNPNLYWYRQAAGRGLQLLFYSVGIGQISSEVPQNLSASRPQDRQFILSSKKLLLSDSGFYLCAYAGGGDQPQHFGDGTRLSIL.

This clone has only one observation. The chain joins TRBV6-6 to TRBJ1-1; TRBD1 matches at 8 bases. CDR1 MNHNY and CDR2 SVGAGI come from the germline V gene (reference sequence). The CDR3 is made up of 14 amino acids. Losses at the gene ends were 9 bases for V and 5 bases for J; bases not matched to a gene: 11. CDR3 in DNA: TGTGCCAGTTACTCCGAGGACAGGGATACTGAAGCTTTCTTT. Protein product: CASYSEDRDTEAFF.

CDR3 sequence (DNA): TGTGCCAGCAGTTTATTTTACGGCGGGATCAACACAGATACGCAGTATTTT. Amino acids: CASSLFYGGINTDTQYF. The chain recombines TRBV27 with TRBJ2-3; weak D call: TRBD2 (6 bases). This CDR3 has 17 amino acids. The germline V and J ends were trimmed by 1 base and 2 bases, with 16 bases remaining between them. Per the germline V gene, CDR1 is MNHEY and CDR2 is SMNVEV (reference sequence).

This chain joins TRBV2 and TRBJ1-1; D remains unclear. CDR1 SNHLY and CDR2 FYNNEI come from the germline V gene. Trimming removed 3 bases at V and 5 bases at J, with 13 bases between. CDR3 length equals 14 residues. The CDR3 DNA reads TGTGCCAGCAGTGAGGTATCACATGTGACTGAAGCTTTCTTT. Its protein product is CASSEVSHVTEAFF.

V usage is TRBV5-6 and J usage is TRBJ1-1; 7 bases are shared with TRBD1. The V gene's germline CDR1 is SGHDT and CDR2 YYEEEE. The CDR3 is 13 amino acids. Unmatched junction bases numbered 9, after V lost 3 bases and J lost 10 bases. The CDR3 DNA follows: TGTGCCAGCAGCTCCGCAGGGGGGGCGGGAGCTTTCTTT. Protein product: CASSSAGGAGAFF.

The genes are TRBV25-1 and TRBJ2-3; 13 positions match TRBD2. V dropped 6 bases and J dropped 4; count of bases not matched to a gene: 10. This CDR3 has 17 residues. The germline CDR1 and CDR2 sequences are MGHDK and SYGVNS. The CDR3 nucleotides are TGTGCCAGCAGCCAAGGAAGACTAGCGGGAGGAGCAGATACGCAGTATTTT. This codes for CASSQGRLAGGADTQYF.

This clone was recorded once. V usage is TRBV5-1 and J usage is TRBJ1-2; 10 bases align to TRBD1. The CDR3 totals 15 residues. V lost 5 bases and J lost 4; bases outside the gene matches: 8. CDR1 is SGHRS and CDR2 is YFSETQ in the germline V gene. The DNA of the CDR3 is TGCGCCAGCAGTTCACTAGGGACAGGGGTCTATGGCTACACCTTC. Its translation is CASSSLGTGVYGYTF.

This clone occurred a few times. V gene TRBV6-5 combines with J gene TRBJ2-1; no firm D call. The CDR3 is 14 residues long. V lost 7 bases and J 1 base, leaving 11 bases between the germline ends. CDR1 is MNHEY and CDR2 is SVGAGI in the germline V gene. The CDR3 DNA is TGTGCCAGCAACCCACTTCTATCCTACAATGAGCAGTTCTTC. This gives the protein CASNPLLSYNEQFF.

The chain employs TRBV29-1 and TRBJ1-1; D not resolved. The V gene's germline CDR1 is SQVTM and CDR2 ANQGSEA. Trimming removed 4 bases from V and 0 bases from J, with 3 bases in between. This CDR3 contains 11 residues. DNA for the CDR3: TGCAGCGTTGTCGTGAACACTGAAGCTTTCTTT. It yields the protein CSVVVNTEAFF.

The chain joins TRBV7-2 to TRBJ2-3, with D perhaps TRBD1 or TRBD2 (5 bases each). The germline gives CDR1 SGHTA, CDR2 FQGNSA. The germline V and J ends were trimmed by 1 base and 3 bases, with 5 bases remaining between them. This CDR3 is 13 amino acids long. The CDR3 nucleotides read TGTGCCAGCAGCTTAGGGGGGACAGATACGCAGTATTTT. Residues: CASSLGGTDTQYF.

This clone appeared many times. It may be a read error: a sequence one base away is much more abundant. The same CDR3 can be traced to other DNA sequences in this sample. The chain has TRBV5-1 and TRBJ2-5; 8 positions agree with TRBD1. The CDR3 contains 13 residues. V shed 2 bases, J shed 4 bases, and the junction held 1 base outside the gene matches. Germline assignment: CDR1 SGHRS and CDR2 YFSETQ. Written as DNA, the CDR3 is TGCGCCAGCAGCTTCGGACAGGGAGAGACCCAGTACTTC. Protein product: CASSFGQGETQYF.

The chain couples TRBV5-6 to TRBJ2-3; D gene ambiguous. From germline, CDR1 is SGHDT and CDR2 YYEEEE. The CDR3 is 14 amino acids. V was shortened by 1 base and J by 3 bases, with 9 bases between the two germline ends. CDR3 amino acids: CASSLKEMTDTQYF. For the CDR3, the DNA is TGTGCCAGCAGCTTGAAGGAAATGACAGATACGCAGTATTTT.